This is a list of T cell receptor beta chains from one sample in a study of T-cell memory formation after mild COVID-19. Via MiXCR, TCRdb re-called the 5' RACE reads, giving one row per CDR3 protein. The data hold around 390,000 distinct CDR3 sequences, with 16% observed a single time. The specimen was PBMCs or a T cell subset sorted from them (not recorded which). The origin of the receptors is a man aged 18 to 29 who had mild COVID-19 (a few samples of this study predate the infection). Cell type and time point are not known. Each CDR3 is given with its conserved first and last residue. D genes are given only for firm matches. Not every row has a clone size; where given, it reads once, few, many or a size class.

d_gene	v_gene	abundance	j_gene	CDR3aa	CDR3nt
NA	TRBV12-3/TRBV12-4	few	TRBJ1-1	CASSLVAGRHTEAFF	TGTGCCAGCAGTTTAGTGGCAGGGCGGCACACTGAAGCTTTCTTT
TRBD2	TRBV20-1	NA	TRBJ2-3	CSARDALAETTDTQYF	TGCAGTGCTAGAGATGCGCTAGCGGAGACCACAGATACGCAGTATTTT
NA	TRBV2	NA	TRBJ2-5	CASSEAGEPNWTQYF	TGTGCCAGCAGTGAAGCGGGGGAACCTAACTGGACCCAGTACTTC
NA	TRBV2	many	TRBJ2-3	CASSDSTDTQYF	TGTGCCAGCAGTGACAGCACAGATACGCAGTATTTT
TRBD2	TRBV11-2	NA	TRBJ2-3	CASSSSSGGVGTQYF	TGTGCCAGCAGCTCCTCTAGCGGGGGGGTGGGGACGCAGTATTTT
TRBD2	TRBV5-4	few	TRBJ2-1	CASSLRLAGGRFFYNEQFF	TGTGCCAGCAGCTTACGGCTAGCGGGGGGGCGCTTCTTCTACAATGAGCAGTTCTTC
NA	TRBV18	NA	TRBJ2-1	CASSRAGTSYNEQFF	TGTGCCAGCTCACGGGCCGGGACATCCTACAATGAGCAGTTCTTC
TRBD1	TRBV4-1	NA	TRBJ2-2	CASSQEPPADRAGELFF	TGCGCCAGCAGCCAAGAACCCCCGGCGGACAGGGCCGGGGAGCTGTTTTTT
TRBD2	TRBV5-1	NA	TRBJ2-7	CASTGTSVTKGTYEQYF	TGCGCCAGTACCGGGACTAGCGTAACTAAAGGTACCTACGAGCAGTACTTC
NA	TRBV10-1	NA	TRBJ2-5	CASSPDPKETQYF	TGCGCCAGCAGCCCGGACCCGAAAGAGACCCAGTACTTC
TRBD1	TRBV4-3	few	TRBJ2-2	CASSQVGDRGNAGLFF	TGCGCCAGCAGCCAAGTAGGGGACAGGGGAAACGCGGGGCTGTTTTTT
TRBD2	TRBV29-1	few	TRBJ2-1	CSVDLGTGTIRNEQFF	TGCAGCGTTGACCTAGGGACCGGGACTATCCGCAATGAGCAGTTCTTC
TRBD1	TRBV7-9	few	TRBJ1-6	CASSQVGQGYSPLHF	TGTGCCAGCAGCCAAGTAGGACAGGGGTATTCACCCCTCCACTTT
NA	TRBV15	few	TRBJ2-7	CATSRGDYEQYF	TGTGCCACCAGCAGGGGGGACTACGAGCAGTACTTC
NA	TRBV6-5	NA	TRBJ1-2	CASKARGGFHGYTF	TGTGCCAGCAAGGCGCGGGGGGGGTTCCATGGCTACACCTTC
TRBD1	TRBV10-3	NA	TRBJ1-2	CAIRDRGGSNYGYTF	TGTGCCATCAGGGACAGGGGGGGATCTAACTATGGCTACACCTTC
NA	TRBV12-3/TRBV12-4	few	TRBJ2-1	CASSLNERGEQFF	TGTGCCAGCAGTTTAAATGAACGGGGCGAGCAGTTCTTC
NA	TRBV2	many	TRBJ1-1	CASSSGTAPDTEAFF	TGTGCCAGCAGTTCCGGGACCGCCCCGGACACTGAAGCTTTCTTT
NA	TRBV4-1	NA	TRBJ2-1	CASSQDPGTGSNEQFF	TGCGCCAGCAGCCAAGATCCCGGGACTGGAAGCAATGAGCAGTTCTTC
NA	TRBV2	NA	TRBJ1-5	CASGGTELRNQPQHF	TGTGCCAGCGGGGGCACGGAATTAAGGAATCAGCCCCAGCATTTT
NA	TRBV27	NA	TRBJ1-5	CASSRPGRNQPQHF	TGTGCCAGCAGCCGTCCTGGGAGGAATCAGCCCCAGCATTTT
NA	TRBV7-3	many	TRBJ2-6	CASSPQGGFGANVLTF	TGTGCCAGCAGCCCACAGGGGGGGTTCGGGGCCAACGTCCTGACTTTC
TRBD1	TRBV7-9	few	TRBJ2-7	CASSFTGGTGQGEQYF	TGTGCCAGCAGTTTCACCGGTGGGACAGGGCAGGGGGAGCAGTACTTC
NA	TRBV6-2/TRBV6-3	NA	TRBJ1-5	CASGRNQPQHF	TGTGCCAGCGGAAGGAATCAGCCCCAGCATTTT
NA	TRBV20-1	few	TRBJ2-2	CSVPGRTGELFF	TGCAGTGTTCCGGGGCGCACCGGGGAGCTGTTTTTT
NA	TRBV6-5	NA	TRBJ1-1	CASSYSPGLNTEAFF	TGTGCCAGCAGTTACTCACCGGGATTGAACACTGAAGCTTTCTTT
NA	TRBV7-9	many	TRBJ2-3	CASNDGVRTDTQYF	TGTGCCAGCAACGACGGAGTCCGCACAGATACGCAGTATTTT
TRBD2	TRBV5-8	NA	TRBJ2-5	CASSPGGGSGGWETQYF	TGTGCCAGCAGCCCGGGAGGCGGCAGCGGGGGGTGGGAGACCCAGTACTTC
NA	TRBV7-9	many	TRBJ2-2	CASSLTGTTGELFF	TGTGCCAGCAGCTTAACAGGGACCACCGGGGAGCTGTTTTTT
NA	TRBV7-2	NA	TRBJ1-6	CASTLGGGGINSPLHF	TGTGCCAGCACCCTCGGCGGGGGAGGGATTAATTCACCCCTCCACTTT
NA	TRBV3-1	NA	TRBJ2-1	CASSQDRYEQFF	TGTGCCAGCAGCCAAGATAGGTATGAGCAGTTCTTC
NA	TRBV7-2	NA	TRBJ1-5	CASSEGRRQPQHF	TGTGCCAGCAGCGAGGGACGACGGCAGCCCCAGCATTTT
NA	TRBV19	few	TRBJ1-1	CASSLPNRDKRAFF	TGTGCCAGTAGCCTACCGAACAGGGACAAGCGAGCTTTCTTT
NA	TRBV11-2	NA	TRBJ1-1	CASSLGGQLEAFF	TGTGCCAGCAGCTTAGGGGGGCAGCTTGAAGCTTTCTTT
TRBD2	TRBV4-1	few	TRBJ2-3	CASSQEAGVHTDTQYF	TGCGCCAGCAGCCAAGAGGCGGGGGTTCACACAGATACGCAGTATTTT
NA	TRBV4-3	NA	TRBJ2-1	CASSQEWWDEQFF	TGCGCCAGCAGCCAAGAGTGGTGGGATGAGCAGTTCTTC
TRBD1	TRBV28	NA	TRBJ1-1	CASSALGTVTEAFF	TGTGCCAGCAGTGCCTTGGGGACAGTCACTGAAGCTTTCTTT
NA	TRBV27	NA	TRBJ2-3	CASSPQAAPGAQYF	TGTGCCAGCAGTCCCCAGGCCGCGCCGGGGGCGCAGTATTTT
NA	TRBV5-4	few	TRBJ1-1	CASSLEKGYTEAFF	TGTGCCAGCAGCTTGGAGAAAGGGTACACTGAAGCTTTCTTT
NA	TRBV4-3	NA	TRBJ1-1	CASRLTGRNTEAFF	TGCGCCAGCAGACTGACAGGAAGGAACACTGAAGCTTTCTTT
NA	TRBV2	NA	TRBJ1-2	CASSAMTDPYGYTF	TGTGCCAGCAGTGCGATGACAGACCCCTATGGCTACACCTTC
NA	TRBV5-1	NA	TRBJ1-1	CASSLDGIGEAFF	TGCGCCAGCAGCTTGGACGGTATTGGAGAAGCTTTCTTT
NA	TRBV12-3/TRBV12-4	many	TRBJ1-4	CASSPAALDEKLFF	TGTGCCAGCAGCCCCGCGGCTTTGGATGAAAAACTGTTTTTT
NA	TRBV20-1	many	TRBJ2-5	CSARDRVVNQETQYF	TGCAGTGCTAGAGATCGGGTGGTAAACCAAGAGACCCAGTACTTC
NA	TRBV4-1	few	TRBJ1-4	CASSQIATNEKLFF	TGCGCCAGCAGCCAAATTGCAACTAATGAAAAACTGTTTTTT
NA	TRBV2	NA	TRBJ1-6	CASTLRGYSPLHF	TGTGCCAGCACGTTGAGGGGATATTCACCCCTCCACTTT
NA	TRBV18	NA	TRBJ1-5	CASSPKGSYSNQPQHF	TGTGCCAGCTCACCAAAGGGGTCATATAGCAATCAGCCCCAGCATTTT
NA	TRBV12-3/TRBV12-4	many	TRBJ1-1	CASSLVMNTEAFF	TGTGCCAGCAGTCTCGTTATGAACACTGAAGCTTTCTTT
NA	TRBV7-2	few	TRBJ2-3	CASTRGGGFGTDTQYF	TGTGCCAGCACCCGAGGGGGGGGCTTCGGCACAGATACGCAGTATTTT
NA	TRBV5-1	few	TRBJ2-3	CASSLIPGGDADTQYF	TGCGCCAGCAGCCTGATCCCGGGGGGCGATGCAGATACGCAGTATTTT
NA	TRBV9	NA	TRBJ2-1	CASSPRAESSYNEQFF	TGTGCCAGCAGCCCACGGGCAGAGAGCTCCTACAATGAGCAGTTCTTC
NA	TRBV7-8	few	TRBJ1-6	CASSMITGTRVRPLHF	TGTGCCAGCAGCATGATAACCGGGACACGGGTCAGGCCCCTCCACTTT
TRBD1	TRBV7-6	many	TRBJ2-1	CASSYTDRGRLEQFF	TGTGCCAGCAGTTACACGGACAGGGGGCGCCTTGAGCAGTTCTTC
NA	TRBV7-2	NA	TRBJ2-3	CASSFGGRDTQYF	TGTGCCAGCAGCTTTGGAGGGCGGGATACGCAGTATTTT